These T cell receptor beta chains were read from a single sample in a study of blood T cell repertoires in COVID-19. Method: immunoSEQ multiplex PCR; TCRdb's copy keeps in-frame clones and lacks some. Of roughly 110,000 clones listed, around nine tenths are singletons. Sequencing was performed on peripheral blood. The origin of the receptors is a woman in her 70s who had recovered from COVID-19. CDR3s include the opening cysteine and the closing phenylalanine or tryptophan. Fields, in order: J gene, clone size, D gene, V gene, CDR3 protein, CDR3 DNA. D genes are given only for firm matches. The size entry is marked missing in some rows and otherwise reads once, few, many or a size class.

J: TRBJ2-2; size: NA; D: TRBD1; V: TRBV30; CDR3: CAWRTGGRTGELFF; DNA: TGTGCCTGGAGGACAGGGGGGAGGACCGGGGAGCTGTTTTTT
J: TRBJ2-7; size: NA; D: TRBD2; V: TRBV7-2; CDR3: CASSSRPGLADSYEQYF; DNA: TGTGCCAGCAGCTCTAGGCCCGGACTAGCGGATTCCTACGAGCAGTACTTC
J: TRBJ2-4; size: few; D: NA; V: TRBV28; CDR3: CASNYRDSIQYF; DNA: TGTGCCAGCAATTACAGGGATTCCATTCAGTACTTC
J: TRBJ2-2; size: NA; D: TRBD1; V: TRBV7-2; CDR3: CASSFRQGGLTGELFF; DNA: TGTGCCAGCAGCTTTAGACAGGGGGGCCTCACCGGGGAGCTGTTTTTT
J: TRBJ2-2; size: NA; D: NA; V: TRBV20-1; CDR3: CSASRSTGELFF; DNA: TGCAGTGCTAGTAGGAGCACCGGGGAGCTGTTTTTT
J: TRBJ2-3; size: NA; D: TRBD2; V: TRBV29-1; CDR3: CSVYLAGDGTDTQYF; DNA: TGCAGCGTCTACCTGGCGGGAGACGGCACAGATACGCAGTATTTT
J: TRBJ1-2; size: NA; D: NA; V: TRBV2; CDR3: CASSEVSYGYTF; DNA: TGTGCCAGCAGTGAAGTCTCCTATGGCTACACCTTC
J: TRBJ2-5; size: NA; D: NA; V: TRBV7-2; CDR3: CASCARGNPQETQYF; DNA: TGTGCCAGCTGCGCCAGGGGAAACCCTCAAGAGACCCAGTACTTC
J: TRBJ1-2; size: NA; D: TRBD1; V: TRBV5-5; CDR3: CASSPTGDYGYTF; DNA: TGTGCCAGCAGCCCTACAGGGGACTATGGCTACACCTTC
J: TRBJ2-7; size: NA; D: TRBD2; V: TRBV20-1; CDR3: CSASWSSGRDEQYF; DNA: TGCAGTGCTAGTTGGTCTAGCGGGAGAGACGAGCAGTACTTC
J: TRBJ1-4; size: once; D: NA; V: TRBV4-1; CDR3: CASSQDWAFNEKLFF; DNA: TGCGCCAGCAGCCAAGACTGGGCCTTTAATGAAAAACTGTTTTTT
J: TRBJ1-1; size: NA; D: NA; V: TRBV9; CDR3: CASSVAEDSPFMNTEAFF; DNA: TGTGCCAGCAGCGTAGCCGAAGACAGTCCCTTCATGAACACTGAAGCTTTCTTT